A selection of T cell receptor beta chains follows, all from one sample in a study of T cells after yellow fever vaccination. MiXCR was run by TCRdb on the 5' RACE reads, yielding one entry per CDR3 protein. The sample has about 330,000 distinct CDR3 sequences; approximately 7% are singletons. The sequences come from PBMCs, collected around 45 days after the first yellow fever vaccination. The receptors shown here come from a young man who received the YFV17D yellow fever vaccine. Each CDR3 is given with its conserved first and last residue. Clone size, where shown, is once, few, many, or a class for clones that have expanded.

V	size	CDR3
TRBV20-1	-	CSARVLGEQETQYF
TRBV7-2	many	CASSLFGGLSNNEQFF
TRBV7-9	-	CASSWSGPRDQYF
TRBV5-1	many	CASSFDGYEQYF
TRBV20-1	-	CSARAAGGREKLFF
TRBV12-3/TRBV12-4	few	CASREDREGYGYTF
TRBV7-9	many	CASSLGTGAWDGYTF
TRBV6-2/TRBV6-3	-	CASSQSQGSYGYTF
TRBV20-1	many	CSASPTSGISYNEQFF
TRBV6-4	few	CASSDRTGAIDEQFF
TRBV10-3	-	CAIRAAASSTDTQYF
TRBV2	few	CASSSPSRTDTQYF
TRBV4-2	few	CASSQDYSGAGYTF
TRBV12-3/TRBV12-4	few	CASSYRDRDQPQHF
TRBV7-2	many	CASSSPTGTDTQYF
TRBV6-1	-	CASSQTGWGNTEAFF
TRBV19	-	CASSRGQRRLLYEQYF
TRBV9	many	CASSAPGGFYNEQFF
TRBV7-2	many	CASSLVGWNTGELFF
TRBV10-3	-	CATQGGTGVGYEQYF
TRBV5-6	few	CASTGQAGTGGLLGETQYF
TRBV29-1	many	CSVEDEWDRATSNEQFF
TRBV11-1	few	CASSYDATSGGSYNEQFF
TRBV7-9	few	CASSLGSGLAETQYF
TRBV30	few	CAWRRASTETQYF
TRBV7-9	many	CASLGRGTDTQYF
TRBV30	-	CACTQGSLTGELFF
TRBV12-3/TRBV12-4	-	CASSPFSGGPGDTQYF
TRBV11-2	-	CASSQSRNRIGTGGDQPQHF
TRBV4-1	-	CASSQVAGVLSEAFF
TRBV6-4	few	CASSDPFGPDNEQFF
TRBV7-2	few	CASSWSSYNEQFF
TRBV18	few	CASSPGLANEQYF
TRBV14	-	CASSQDLRMWGTQYF
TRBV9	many	CASTMGLGYYGYTF
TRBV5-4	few	CASSLDRQAYNEQFF
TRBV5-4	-	CASSLARGPTGELFF
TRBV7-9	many	CASSFRDRGDNTEAFF
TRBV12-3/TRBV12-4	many	CASSFEWASGGWTQYF
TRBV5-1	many	CASSFGPSSGNTIYF
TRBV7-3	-	CASSPGGGRGTEAFF
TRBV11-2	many	CASSTSGGAGTQYF
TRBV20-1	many	CSATTGAASSSYNEQFF
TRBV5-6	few	CASSLGMRIYGYTF
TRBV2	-	CASSWDSAYNEQFF
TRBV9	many	CASSVGGTSGDEQYF
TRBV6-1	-	CATRTGAINEKLFF
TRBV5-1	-	CASRHNDRLGGYTF
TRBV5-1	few	CASSFDSYNEQFF
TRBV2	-	CASSAEGNTDTQYF
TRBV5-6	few	CASRGRGEFYNSPLHF
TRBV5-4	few	CASSLVGGRIIPYGYTF
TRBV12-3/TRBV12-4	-	CASSFLTGYTEAFF
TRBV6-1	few	CASSPDRGGTYGYTF
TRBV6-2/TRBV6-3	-	CASRGQAGPNQPQHF